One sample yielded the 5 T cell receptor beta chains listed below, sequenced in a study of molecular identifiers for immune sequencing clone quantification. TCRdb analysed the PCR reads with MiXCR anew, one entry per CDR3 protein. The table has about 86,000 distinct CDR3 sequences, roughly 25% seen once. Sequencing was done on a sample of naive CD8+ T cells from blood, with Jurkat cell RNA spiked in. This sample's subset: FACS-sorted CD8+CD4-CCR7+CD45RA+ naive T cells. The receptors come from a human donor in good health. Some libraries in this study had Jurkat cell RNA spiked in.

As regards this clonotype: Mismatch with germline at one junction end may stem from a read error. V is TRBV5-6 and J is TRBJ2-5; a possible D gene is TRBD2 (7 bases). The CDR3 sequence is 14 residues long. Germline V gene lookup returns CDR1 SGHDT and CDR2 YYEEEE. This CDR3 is CASSFWEGDESQYF. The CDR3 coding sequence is TGTGCCAGCAGCTTTTGGGAGGGGGACGAGAGCCAGTACTTC.

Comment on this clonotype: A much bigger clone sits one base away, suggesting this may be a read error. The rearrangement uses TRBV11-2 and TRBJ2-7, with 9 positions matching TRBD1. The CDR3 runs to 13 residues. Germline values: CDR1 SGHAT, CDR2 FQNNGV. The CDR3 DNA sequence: TGTGCCAGCAGCCCACAGGGGGCCTACGAGGAGTACTTC. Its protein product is CASSPQGAYEEYF.

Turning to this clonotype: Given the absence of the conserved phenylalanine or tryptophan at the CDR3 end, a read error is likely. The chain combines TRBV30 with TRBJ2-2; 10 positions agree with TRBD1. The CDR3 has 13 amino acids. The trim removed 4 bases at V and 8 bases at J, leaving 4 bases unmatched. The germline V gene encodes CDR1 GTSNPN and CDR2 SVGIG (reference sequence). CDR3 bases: TGTGCCTGGATGGGACAGGGGTCTGGGGAGCTGTTTCTT. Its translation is CAWMGQGSGELFL.

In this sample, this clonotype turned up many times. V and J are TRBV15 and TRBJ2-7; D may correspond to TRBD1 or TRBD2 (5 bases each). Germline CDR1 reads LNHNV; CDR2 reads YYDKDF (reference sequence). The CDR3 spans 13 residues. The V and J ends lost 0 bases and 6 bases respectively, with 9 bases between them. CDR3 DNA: TGTGCCACCAGCAGAGAATTTGGGGGCGAGCAGTACTTC. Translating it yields CATSREFGGEQYF.

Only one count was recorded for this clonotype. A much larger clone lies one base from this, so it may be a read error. CDR3 DNA sequence: TGTGCCAGCAGCTATGGTAGCGGGGGGCCCTACGAGCAGTACTTC. This encodes CASSYGSGGPYEQYF. This chain joins TRBV11-2 and TRBJ2-7, with TRBD2 matching over 10 bases. This CDR3 region has 15 residues. The V and J ends lost 4 bases and 2 bases, in that order; junction bases with no gene match: 5. Germline CDR1 reads SGHAT; CDR2 reads FQNNGV.